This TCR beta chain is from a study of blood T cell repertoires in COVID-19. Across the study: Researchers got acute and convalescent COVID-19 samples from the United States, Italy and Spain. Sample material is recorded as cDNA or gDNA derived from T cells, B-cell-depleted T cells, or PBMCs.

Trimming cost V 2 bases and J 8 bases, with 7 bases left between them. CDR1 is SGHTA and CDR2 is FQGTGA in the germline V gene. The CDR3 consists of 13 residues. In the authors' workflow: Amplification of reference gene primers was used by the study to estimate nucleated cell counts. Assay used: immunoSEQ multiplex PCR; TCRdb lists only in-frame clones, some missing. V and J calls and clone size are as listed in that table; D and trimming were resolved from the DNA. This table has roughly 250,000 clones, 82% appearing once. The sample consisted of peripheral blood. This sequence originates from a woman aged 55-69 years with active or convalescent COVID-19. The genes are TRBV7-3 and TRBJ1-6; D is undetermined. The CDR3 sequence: CASSLRRDSPLHF. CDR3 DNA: TGTGCCAGCAGCTTACGTCGGGATTCACCCCTCCACTTT.